Following are 17 T cell receptor beta chains from one sample sequenced in a study of blood T cell repertoires in COVID-19. This table comes from immunoSEQ multiplex PCR, and its TCRdb copy is limited to in-frame clones, with some not included. Found here are about 51,000 clones, around 90% of them singletons; the top ten hold around 3%. Sequenced input: peripheral blood. These receptor sequences come from a man aged 45-65 years with acute or convalescent COVID-19.

The rearrangement links TRBV18 to TRBJ1-4; 10 nucleotides align to TRBD1. Losses at the gene ends were 5 bases for V and 7 bases for J; bases not matched to a gene: 4. Germline values: CDR1 KGHSH, CDR2 LQKENI. The CDR3 runs to 14 residues. The CDR3 DNA reads TGTGCCAGCTCATCCGGGACAGGGGTTGAAAAACTGTTTTTT. Its protein is CASSSGTGVEKLFF.

The genes are TRBV6-1 and TRBJ1-2; a possible D gene is TRBD1 (6 bases). CDR3 length: 17 amino acids. Per the germline V gene, CDR1 is MNHNS and CDR2 is SASEGT. Trimming left V 4 bases short and J 4 bases short, with 22 bases between. As DNA, the CDR3 is TGTGCCAGCAGTGGAGGGCTGGAGGCAGGGGTCAGCTATGGCTACACCTTC. It encodes CASSGGLEAGVSYGYTF.

The chain uses TRBV18 and TRBJ1-2, with 8 bases that match TRBD1. V was clipped by 6 bases and J by 7 bases; unmatched bases: 7. Germline V gene data show CDR1 as KGHSH and CDR2 as LQKENI. This CDR3 contains 13 residues. The chain's CDR3 is CASSPRQGLGYTF. In DNA, the CDR3 is TGTGCCAGCTCTCCCAGACAGGGGCTTGGCTACACCTTC.

This chain links TRBV6-6 with TRBJ2-4, with D possibly matching TRBD1 (5 bases). The CDR3 length is 18 residues. Trimming took off 5 bases at V and 1 base at J, with 21 bases between the two ends. Germline V gene data show CDR1 as MNHNY and CDR2 as SVGAGI (reference sequence). In DNA form, the CDR3 reads TGTGCCAGCAGTCGTAAGGGGCAGGGTGGATCGGCCAAAAACATTCAGTACTTC. Translating gives CASSRKGQGGSAKNIQYF.

The rearrangement uses TRBV19 and TRBJ1-5; D is unclear. V was clipped by 0 bases and J by 5 bases, with 5 bases between them. The CDR3 totals 13 residues. Germline V gene sequence: CDR1 LNHDA, CDR2 SQIVND (reference sequence). This chain's CDR3 is CASSIDLDQPQHF. As DNA, the CDR3 is TGTGCCAGTAGTATAGATCTAGATCAGCCCCAGCATTTT.

The chain has TRBV7-2 and TRBJ2-7; perhaps TRBD2 as D (6 bases). Germline V gene data show CDR1 as SGHTA and CDR2 as FQGNSA. The CDR3 spans 13 residues. V was clipped by 1 base and J by 5 bases, with 9 bases between them. CDR3 nucleotides: TGTGCCAGCAGCTTAGGGTCGGGGGACGAGCAGTACTTC. It is translated as CASSLGSGDEQYF. Looking up the rest from reference TRBV7-2 and TRBJ2-7 gives the full variable domain: GAGVSQSPSNKVTEKGKDVELRCDPISGHTALYWYRQSLGQGLEFLIYFQGNSAPDKSGLPSDRFSAERTGGSVSTLTIQRTQQEDSAVYLCASSLGSGDEQYFGPGTRLTVT.

The chain has TRBV19 and TRBJ1-1, with a tentative D call TRBD1 (6 bases). Germline V gene sequence: CDR1 LNHDA, CDR2 SQIVND (reference sequence). V lost 6 bases and J 4 bases, leaving 18 bases between the germline ends. This CDR3 has 15 amino acids. CDR3 sequence: CASSSQQGGGTEAFF. For the CDR3, the DNA is TGTGCCAGTAGCTCCCAACAGGGCGGAGGCACTGAAGCTTTCTTT.

The CDR3 region is CASSFRAEQAFF. Written as DNA, the CDR3 is TGTGCCAGCAGTTTCAGGGCGGAACAAGCTTTCTTT. The gene calls are TRBV12-3 or TRBV12-4 and TRBJ1-1; D might be TRBD1 (5 bases). Trimming took 3 bases from V and 9 from J, leaving 11 bases between them. The CDR3 has 12 amino acids.

The chain uses TRBV9 and TRBJ2-2; D is unresolved. The ends were cut back, 0 bases at V and 7 bases at J, with 19 bases in the middle. This CDR3 is 17 amino acids long. Germline V CDR1 and CDR2: SGDLS, YYNGEE. CDR3 region: CASSVGSGRRISGELFF. The CDR3, as DNA: TGTGCCAGCAGCGTAGGATCGGGTAGGCGTATCAGCGGGGAGCTGTTTTTT.

This chain uses TRBV5-1 with TRBJ2-4, with TRBD2 as a possible D gene (5 bases). The ends were cut back, 1 base at V and 7 bases at J, with 15 bases in the middle. The germline CDR1 and CDR2 sequences are SGHRS and YFSETQ. This CDR3 spans 15 amino acids. CDR3 sequence: CASSLSYPPGNIQYF. In DNA form, the CDR3 reads TGCGCCAGCAGCTTGTCCTATCCCCCGGGGAACATTCAGTACTTC.

The chain has TRBV10-2 and TRBJ2-2, with D possibly TRBD1 on 5 matching bases. The CDR3 is made up of 16 amino acids. CDR1 is WSHSY, CDR2 SAAADI, per germline. V was cut by 3 bases and J by 7 bases, with 18 bases left in between. DNA for the CDR3: TGCGCCAGCAGTGACGCAGGGCGCCTTTACAGCGGGGAGCTGTTTTTT. Amino acid sequence: CASSDAGRLYSGELFF.

This clone has only one observation. The rearrangement links TRBV18 to TRBJ2-3, with 9 bases matching TRBD1. Germline loops: CDR1 KGHSH, CDR2 LQKENI. The ends lost 4 bases at V and 3 bases at J; junction bases unmatched: 17. CDR3 length: 19 amino acids. CDR3 protein: CASSRSPGQGFFRTDTQYF. CDR3 bases: TGTGCCAGCTCACGCTCACCGGGACAGGGTTTCTTTAGGACAGATACGCAGTATTTT.

CDR3 residues: CATSDPGTGDYGYTF. In DNA, the CDR3 is TGTGCCACCAGTGATCCCGGGACAGGGGACTATGGCTACACCTTC. This chain connects TRBV24-1 to TRBJ1-2, with 10 positions matching TRBD1. The V segment lost 3 bases and the J segment 3 bases; nucleotides outside the gene matches: 3. Germline loops: CDR1 KGHDR, CDR2 SFDVKD. The CDR3 is made up of 15 amino acids.

The V and J genes are TRBV7-2 and TRBJ2-7; tentative D call: TRBD2 (6 bases). The CDR3 is made up of 16 amino acids. CDR1 and CDR2 from the germline V gene are SGHTA and FQGNSA. Trimming pared 5 bases from V and 5 bases from J, leaving 22 bases between. For the CDR3, the DNA is TGTGCCAGCAGCCTTTCCCGGGACTCCCTTTTGGACGAGCAGTACTTC. This gives the protein CASSLSRDSLLDEQYF.

This rearrangement joins TRBV19 to TRBJ1-2, with D unresolved. Germline loops: CDR1 LNHDA, CDR2 SQIVND (reference sequence). The CDR3 is made up of 17 amino acids. Trimming shortened V by 10 bases and J by 0 bases, and 24 bases separated the two germline ends. In DNA, the CDR3 is TGTGCCACCCAACCTCTGACTTTCTTCGCCGCTAACTATGGCTACACCTTC. Amino acids: CATQPLTFFAANYGYTF.

V usage is TRBV2 and J usage is TRBJ1-1; 9 bases are a match to TRBD1. V lost 4 bases, J lost 2 bases, and 8 bases stayed unmatched. Germline V gene data show CDR1 as SNHLY and CDR2 as FYNNEI. This CDR3 is built from 16 residues. In DNA form, the CDR3 reads TGTGCCAGCAGTGCCTCAGGGGACAGGGCCAACACTGAAGCTTTCTTT. Its protein is CASSASGDRANTEAFF.

The rearrangement joins TRBV3-1 (or the pseudogene TRBV3-2) to TRBJ1-3; D is unresolved. The CDR3 covers 13 residues. V lost 5 bases to trimming and J lost 1 base, with 6 bases between them. Germline V gene data show CDR1 as LGHDT and CDR2 as YNNKEL (reference sequence). Here the CDR3 reads CASSALSGNTIYF. The DNA for the CDR3 is TGTGCCAGCAGCGCCCTATCTGGAAACACCATATATTTT.